The 28 T cell receptor beta chains in this list originate from one sample, sequenced in a study of regulatory T cells in long-lasting Graves disease. Documented time point: persistent/refractory GD, antithyroid drugs over 5 years with positive TRAb. PBMC-derived RNA was used for the TCR library. Arm-PCR with iRepertoire HTBI primers amplified the CDR3 regions for these TCR beta libraries. TCRdb ran MiXCR on the multiplex PCR reads and lists one entry per CDR3 protein. Here the sample spans a few hundred thousand distinct CDR3 sequences, about a quarter being singletons. The sample was peripheral blood mononuclear cells (PBMCs), taken when the disease was refractory, from a patient treated with antithyroid drugs. The receptor set was obtained from a female donor with Graves disease.

In its sample, this clonotype was seen a few times. The chain links TRBV7-2 to TRBJ2-3; perhaps D is TRBD1 or TRBD2 (6 bases each). The CDR3 is made up of 14 amino acids. V lost 1 base and J 6 bases, leaving 11 bases between the germline ends. The germline CDR1 and CDR2 sequences are SGHTA and FQGNSA. As DNA, the CDR3 is TGTGCCAGCAGCTTAGGCGGAGGGGGGGATACGCAGTATTTT. Its translation is CASSLGGGGDTQYF.

This clonotype was counted ten times or more. This rearrangement joins TRBV27 to TRBJ2-7; weak D call: TRBD1 (5 bases). V lost 3 bases and J lost 4, with 10 bases in between. This CDR3 has 13 residues. Per the germline V gene, CDR1 is MNHEY and CDR2 is SMNVEV (reference sequence). CDR3 nucleotides: TGTGCCAGCAGTTTTCAGGGAACGTACGAGCAGTACTTC. Amino acid sequence: CASSFQGTYEQYF.

On this clonotype itself: A read error may explain this, as a much larger clone is one base away. J is TRBJ1-1 and V is TRBV7-2; the match to TRBD1 covers 8 bases. Germline-derived CDR1 and CDR2 are SGHTA and FQGNSA. Germline trimming cut 4 bases from V and 4 bases from J; bases unmatched to any gene: 11. The CDR3 runs to 16 residues. CDR3 sequence: CASSSRQGPMSTEAFF. DNA for the CDR3: TGTGCCAGCAGCTCACGACAGGGGCCGATGAGCACTGAAGCTTTCTTT.

This clonotype was detected many times. The chain links TRBV28 to TRBJ1-5, with D possibly matching TRBD1 (6 bases). The CDR3 loop spans 15 amino acids. V dropped 5 bases and J dropped 5 bases, with 16 bases sitting between them. Germline-derived CDR1 and CDR2 are MDHEN and SYDVKM. The CDR3 sequence: CASSDLQGQDQPQHF. CDR3 sequence (DNA): TGTGCCAGCAGTGACCTACAGGGTCAGGATCAGCCCCAGCATTTT.

The rearrangement links TRBV7-9 to TRBJ2-5; D is unresolved. V lost 3 bases to trimming and J lost 0 bases, with 5 bases between them. Looked up from germline, CDR1 is SEHNR and CDR2 is FQNEAQ (reference sequence). CDR3 size: 13 residues. CDR3 DNA: TGTGCCAGCAGCTTGTATTACCAAGAGACCCAGTACTTC. Translated, it gives CASSLYYQETQYF.

V usage is TRBV29-1 and J usage is TRBJ2-7, with D unclear. The CDR3 length is 11 residues. Between the trimmed V and J ends, which lost 6 bases and 4 bases, there was a span of 10 bases. CDR1 and CDR2 from the germline V gene are SQVTM and ANQGSEA. The CDR3 DNA reads as TGCAGCGTCGGAACGCCGTACGAGCAGTACTTC. As protein: CSVGTPYEQYF.

Many counts were recorded for this clonotype. The rearrangement uses TRBV28 and TRBJ1-6; the D is unclear. This CDR3 is built from 15 residues. The germline V gene has CDR1 MDHEN and CDR2 SYDVKM. V lost 2 bases and J lost 10, with 15 bases in between. The CDR3 reads CASSLPTDGRSPLHF. CDR3 coding DNA: TGTGCCAGCAGTTTACCCACAGATGGAAGATCACCCCTCCACTTT.

This clonotype was counted between two and nine times. The chain recombines TRBV16 with TRBJ2-7; 8 nucleotides line up with TRBD1. The trim removed 0 bases at V and 2 bases at J, leaving 3 bases unmatched. Germline V gene sequence: CDR1 KGHSY, CDR2 FQNENV. This CDR3 is 15 amino acids long. The CDR3 protein is CASSQSGTGPYEQYF. CDR3 DNA: TGTGCCAGCAGCCAATCCGGGACAGGCCCCTACGAGCAGTACTTC.

As concerns this clonotype: A much larger clone differs from this one at a single base, so this may be a read error. This chain's CDR3 is CASSLPTGGDEKLFF. In DNA form, the CDR3 reads TGTGCCAGCAGTCTTCCGACAGGGGGGGATGAAAAACTGTTTTTT. V usage is TRBV28 and J usage is TRBJ1-4, with 9 nucleotides matching TRBD1. The CDR3 totals 15 residues. Losses at the gene ends were 5 bases for V and 6 bases for J; bases not matched to a gene: 7. Germline V lookup: CDR1 MDHEN, CDR2 SYDVKM.

This clonotype was detected a few times. The chain recombines TRBV6-9 with TRBJ2-7; 7 positions agree with TRBD1. Germline V gene sequence: CDR1 MNHGY, CDR2 SVAAGI. This CDR3 contains 16 residues. Losses at the gene ends were 3 bases for V and 7 bases for J; bases not matched to a gene: 15. In DNA, the CDR3 is TGTGCCAGCAGTTACGTATTTACAGGGGCCCCGGGAGAGCAGTACTTC. This codes for CASSYVFTGAPGEQYF.

This clonotype was detected only a few times. The chain recombines TRBV11-2 with TRBJ2-5; 9 nucleotides agree with TRBD2. The germline V gene has CDR1 SGHAT and CDR2 FQNNGV. CDR3 length equals 15 residues. The trim removed 0 bases at V and 5 bases at J, leaving 4 bases unmatched. The CDR3 DNA follows: TGTGCCAGCAGCTTAGATCGGGCGGGAGGGGAGACCCAGTACTTC. This encodes CASSLDRAGGETQYF. Based on the CDR3 plus reference TRBV11-2 and TRBJ2-5, the full variable domain is EAGVAQSPRYKIIEKRQSVAFWCNPISGHATLYWYQQILGQGPKLLIQFQNNGVVDDSQLPKDRFSAERLKGVDSTLKIQPAKLEDSAVYLCASSLDRAGGETQYFGPGTRLLVL.

This chain links TRBV6-5 with TRBJ2-3, with a possible D match to TRBD2 (7 bases). The J call is uncertain, as TRBJ2-5 better fits the DNA end. The CDR3 has 15 residues. Looked up from germline, CDR1 is MNHEY and CDR2 is SVGAGI. This CDR3 reads CASSYSRRGGETQYF. The CDR3 DNA is TGTGCCAGCAGTTACTCGCGGAGGGGGGGGGAGACCCAGTACTTC.

The chain combines TRBV29-1 with TRBJ1-4, with 11 positions matching TRBD1. CDR1 is SQVTM and CDR2 is ANQGSEA in the germline V gene. The trim removed 6 bases at V and 8 bases at J, leaving 5 bases unmatched. The CDR3 runs 13 residues. Written as DNA, the CDR3 is TGCAGCGTCGGGGACAGGGGGAGGGAAAAACTGTTTTTT. Protein: CSVGDRGREKLFF. The entire variable domain, with the rest obtained from reference TRBV29-1 and TRBJ1-4, is as follows: SAVISQKPSRDICQRGTSLTIQCQVDSQVTMMFWYRQQPGQSLTLIATANQGSEATYESGFVIDKFPISRPNLTFSTLTVSNMSPEDSSIYLCSVGDRGREKLFFGSGTQLSVL.

This clonotype was counted a few times. The chain joins TRBV25-1 to TRBJ2-7, with 9 bases that match TRBD2. The CDR3 runs 14 residues. Looked up from germline, CDR1 is MGHDK and CDR2 is SYGVNS. J gave up 8 bases and V 4 bases, and 9 bases lay outside the gene matches. The chain's CDR3 is CASSALAGDRQQYF. The CDR3 region has the DNA TGTGCCAGCAGTGCACTAGCGGGCGATCGTCAGCAGTACTTC.

The rearrangement uses TRBV27 and TRBJ2-7; D ambiguous. Germline V gene lookup returns CDR1 MNHEY and CDR2 SMNVEV (reference sequence). V lost 3 bases, J lost 0 bases, and 9 bases lay in between. This CDR3 region has 14 residues. The CDR3 is CASSFLGPSYEQYF. The CDR3 nucleotides are TGTGCCAGCAGTTTCCTGGGTCCCTCCTACGAGCAGTACTTC.

For this clonotype: The germline gene is not matched at one end of the junction; a read error may be the cause. The chain links TRBV12-3 or TRBV12-4 to TRBJ2-2, with a possible D match to TRBD2 (5 bases). The CDR3 loop spans 15 amino acids. The CDR3: CASTIGRTNTGEPFF. In DNA, the CDR3 is TGTGCCAGTACAATAGGAAGGACGAACACCGGGGAGCCGTTTTTT.

The V call is TRBV11-2, the J call TRBJ2-1; a possible D gene is TRBD2 (5 bases). Per the germline V gene, CDR1 is SGHAT and CDR2 is FQNNGV. Deletions cut 3 bases from V and 2 bases from J, with 14 bases between. The CDR3 spans 16 residues. The chain's CDR3 is CASSLRVADTYNEQFF. Here the CDR3 DNA reads TGTGCCAGCAGCTTGAGGGTAGCAGATACCTACAATGAGCAGTTCTTC.

As for this clonotype: The junction departs from germline at one end; a sequencing error may be responsible. This chain connects TRBV28 to TRBJ1-2, with D hard to call. CDR3 size: 13 residues. The germline V gene encodes CDR1 MDHEN and CDR2 SYDVKM. The CDR3 sequence: CASSLGQIYDYTF. The CDR3 DNA reads as TGTGCCAGCAGTCTGGGCCAGATCTATGACTACACCTTC.

This clonotype has only a few counts. The V and J genes are TRBV5-8 and TRBJ2-7; 12 nucleotides agree with TRBD2. The germline V gene has CDR1 SGHTS and CDR2 YDEGEE. After removal of 5 bases from V and 4 bases from J, the junction contained 4 bases not matched to a gene. The CDR3 totals 14 residues. The CDR3 bases are TGTGCCAGCAGATCTAGCGGGAGGGAATACGAGCAGTACTTC. Amino acids: CASRSSGREYEQYF.

The chain combines TRBV19 with TRBJ2-2, with D maybe TRBD2 (5 bases). Trimming removed 1 base at V and 4 bases at J, with 13 bases between. This CDR3 has 16 residues. Germline CDR1 is LNHDA and CDR2 is SQIVND (reference sequence). The CDR3 is CASSIGEQAGTGELFF. In DNA, the CDR3 is TGTGCCAGTAGTATAGGCGAGCAGGCGGGCACCGGGGAGCTGTTTTTT.

The table lists this clonotype with a few counts. This chain links TRBV29-1 with TRBJ2-7, with 8 bases fitting TRBD1. The germline gives CDR1 SQVTM, CDR2 ANQGSEA. V trimming: 6 bases; J trimming: 7 bases; junction bases outside the gene matches: 5. The CDR3 extends over 11 amino acids. DNA of the CDR3: TGCAGCGTGTCCCAGGGGGCTGAGCAGTACTTC. Its translation: CSVSQGAEQYF.

The sample holds one count of this clonotype. This chain joins TRBV7-2 and TRBJ1-1, with D possibly being TRBD1 (5 bases). Germline V CDR1 and CDR2: SGHTA, FQGNSA. The CDR3 is 13 amino acids. V gave up 5 bases and J gave up 11 bases, with 18 bases separating them. The DNA for the CDR3 is TGTGCCAGCAGCAGAGGGCCGGGACCGCTCGCTTTCTTT. This translates into CASSRGPGPLAFF. Drawing the rest from reference TRBV7-2 and TRBJ1-1, the complete variable domain is GAGVSQSPSNKVTEKGKDVELRCDPISGHTALYWYRQSLGQGLEFLIYFQGNSAPDKSGLPSDRFSAERTGGSVSTLTIQRTQQEDSAVYLCASSRGPGPLAFFGQGTRLTVV.

V usage is TRBV5-1 and J usage is TRBJ2-6; D is unclear. The CDR3 runs 15 residues. Germline CDR1 is SGHRS and CDR2 is YFSETQ. Trimming stripped 4 bases from V and 1 base from J, with 9 bases between. CDR3 protein: CASSPTRSGANVLTF. CDR3 nucleotides: TGCGCCAGCAGCCCCACGCGGTCTGGGGCCAACGTCCTGACTTTC.

Only a few counts were recorded for this clonotype. The rearrangement links TRBV20-1 to TRBJ1-2, with 7 bases fitting TRBD1. Germline V gene lookup returns CDR1 DFQATT and CDR2 SNEGSKA (reference sequence). There are 14 residues in the CDR3. With V trimmed by 1 base and J by 8 bases, 10 bases remained unmatched. The CDR3 region is CSARATRQGGGYTF. The CDR3 region has the DNA TGCAGTGCTAGAGCCACCCGACAGGGCGGGGGCTACACCTTC.

This chain links TRBV20-1 with TRBJ2-2; TRBD2 matches at 14 bases. The CDR3 spans 17 residues. The V and J ends lost 0 bases and 6 bases, in that order; junction bases with no gene match: 6. Germline V gene lookup returns CDR1 DFQATT and CDR2 SNEGSKA (reference sequence). CDR3: CSARDRGLAGVAGELFF. CDR3 DNA sequence: TGCAGTGCTAGAGATAGGGGACTAGCGGGAGTGGCCGGGGAGCTGTTTTTT.

The V gene is TRBV3-1, the J gene TRBJ2-4; TRBD2 matches 10 bases. Near its end, the DNA agrees better with TRBJ2-5, so the J call may be wrong. Germline V gene lookup returns CDR1 LGHDT and CDR2 YNNKEL (reference sequence). This CDR3 spans 16 amino acids. The CDR3 is CASSNTPGLAKETQYF. CDR3 coding DNA: TGTGCCAGCAGCAATACTCCGGGACTAGCGAAAGAGACCCAGTACTTC.

This chain connects TRBV6-1 to TRBJ2-7; unclear D gene. The CDR3 is made up of 13 amino acids. V was trimmed by 5 bases and J by 7 bases, leaving 15 bases between them. Germline-derived CDR1 and CDR2 are MNHNS and SASEGT. CDR3 region: CASSPGQLTEQYF. CDR3 sequence (DNA): TGTGCCAGCAGTCCAGGTCAGCTAACGGAGCAGTACTTC.

The chain carries TRBV6-1 and TRBJ1-5; TRBD1 agrees at 7 bases. The V gene's germline CDR1 is MNHNS and CDR2 SASEGT. After removal of 6 bases from V and 3 bases from J, the junction contained 14 bases not matched to a gene. The CDR3 covers 17 residues. CDR3 sequence reads: CASSYVGQGGFNQPQHF. For the CDR3, the DNA is TGTGCCAGCAGCTATGTTGGGCAGGGGGGATTCAATCAGCCCCAGCATTTT.